The 5 T cell receptor beta chains below all came from one sample that was sequenced in a study of identical twins (dated by TCRdb to 2016 to 2018). The receptor library was made with 5' RACE. The run used an Illumina HiSeq 2000. TCRdb itself trimmed the public reads at Q25 with fastp, ran MiXCR and retained productive beta chains. Records with the same CDR3 protein are collapsed into one entry carrying the most frequent genes and DNA. This sample is represented by 400,000 to 550,000 distinct CDR3 sequences; 13% to 15% of them were singletons. Of the sample, approximately 0.9% falls within the top ten clones. This sample also belongs to another study, concerning yellow fever vaccine responses in identical twins.

Sequencing was performed on CD4+ T cells sorted from blood. All receptors derive from a woman aged 18-29 years in good health.

The chain employs TRBV29-1 and TRBJ2-1, with D perhaps matching TRBD1 (6 bases). V dropped 7 bases and J dropped 4 bases, with 17 bases sitting between them. The V gene's germline CDR1 is SQVTM and CDR2 ANQGSEA. This CDR3 has 14 residues. The CDR3 reads CSAKDSEGYNEQFF. For the CDR3, the DNA is TGCAGCGCTAAGGACAGCGAGGGGTACAATGAGCAGTTCTTC.

This sequence joins TRBV12-3 or TRBV12-4 and TRBJ1-5; TRBD1 matches at 9 bases. The CDR3 has 15 residues. V dropped 3 bases and J dropped 6; count of bases not matched to a gene: 6. The CDR3 DNA reads TGTGCCAGCAGTTTGGGACAGGGAAGGGGTCAGCCCCAGCATTTT. This codes for CASSLGQGRGQPQHF.

This chain links TRBV5-1 with TRBJ2-1, with 7 bases identical to TRBD1. CDR3 length equals 16 residues. CDR1 is SGHRS and CDR2 is YFSETQ in the germline V gene. V lost 2 bases, J lost 0 bases, and 5 bases stayed unmatched. This CDR3 reads CASSFQGDNSYNEQFF. The DNA of the CDR3 is TGCGCCAGCAGCTTCCAGGGGGACAACTCCTACAATGAGCAGTTCTTC.

The gene calls are TRBV7-8 and TRBJ2-3; 9 positions agree with TRBD1. The trim removed 2 bases at V and 0 bases at J, leaving 12 bases unmatched. From germline, CDR1 is SGHVS and CDR2 FQNEAQ. This CDR3 contains 19 residues. CDR3 bases: TGTGCCAGCAGCTTAAGGGCGGGACAGGGATCCTCTAGCACAGATACGCAGTATTTT. This encodes CASSLRAGQGSSSTDTQYF.

Of note for this clonotype: The junction departs from germline at one end; a sequencing error may be responsible. The V gene is TRBV28, the J gene TRBJ2-1; D is undetermined. The CDR3 is 11 residues long. CDR1 and CDR2 (germline): MDHEN, SYDVKM. CDR3 DNA sequence: TGTGCCAGTAGTTTTATCGCGGAGCAGTTCTTC. Its translation is CASSFIAEQFF.